This T cell receptor beta chain came from a study of long-term antiretroviral therapy in people with HIV. General study findings and limits: ART adherence, viral resistance and therapy changes went undocumented. Pre-ART clonal expansion yielded clones that dominated the repertoire at all time points.

At minimum, one pre-ART and two post-ART PBMC samples were obtained from each donor. To note about this clone: As yet, its antigen is unknown.

CDR1 and CDR2 from the germline V gene are LNHDA and SQIVND (reference sequence). V was shortened by 7 bases and J by 1 base, with 19 bases between the two germline ends. The CDR3 spans 16 residues. With survey level as its setting, the immunoSEQ assay was v3.0. What sequencing targeted per sample was about 35,000-50,000 T-cell genomes. TCRdb keeps only in-frame clones here, not all; method: immunoSEQ multiplex PCR. The sample contains about 33,000 clones, 95% to 98% of which appear only once. The TCR comes from a man younger than 40 with HIV. J is TRBJ1-1 and V is TRBV19; no firm D call. Source: unsorted PBMCs, taken 6.9 years after starting antiretroviral therapy. Written as DNA, the CDR3 is TGTGCCAGTACCGGAGCCCCGGACCCGGGGAACACTGAAGCTTTCTTT. Encoded protein: CASTGAPDPGNTEAFF.